A single T cell receptor (beta chain) is shown here with its context. Sequencing was performed with immunoSEQ multiplex PCR; in TCRdb, only in-frame clones are kept and a portion is missing. The data hold more than 20,000 clones, with 76% observed a single time. These data belong to a study of early stage breast cancer tumors. Germline CDR1 is SQVTM and CDR2 is ANQGSEA. Trimming left V 7 bases short and J 1 base short, with 19 bases between. This CDR3 region has 15 residues. The sample taken for sequencing was blood. The origin of this receptor is a person between 55 and 70 years old with breast cancer. V and J are TRBV29-1 and TRBJ1-1; D call uncertain. The CDR3 DNA sequence: TGCAGCGGCAAACCGACCCATGGACGGAACACTGAAGCTTTCTTT. Protein sequence: CSGKPTHGRNTEAFF. Supplemented by reference TRBV29-1 and TRBJ1-1, the full variable domain reads SAVISQKPSRDICQRGTSLTIQCQVDSQVTMMFWYRQQPGQSLTLIATANQGSEATYESGFVIDKFPISRPNLTFSTLTVSNMSPEDSSIYLCSGKPTHGRNTEAFFGQGTRLTVV.